The 29 T cell receptor beta chains listed next were all sequenced from one sample in a study of response to subunit inactivated influenza vaccine (dated by TCRdb to 2016 to 2018). The protocol used for the library was RT-PCR. Data came from an Illumina HiSeq 2500. TCRdb took the public reads, trimmed them with fastp at Q25, ran MiXCR for clone calling and kept in-frame beta chains. CDR3 protein duplicates are merged, each entry listing the most common genes and DNA. The sample table holds under 500,000 distinct CDR3 sequences, of which roughly 11% were seen once. In total, the top ten clones hold over 9.5% of the sample. The label giving this sample's time point can be read as: approximately 40 days after influenza vaccine administration. The sample in question was PBMCs from blood, obtained roughly 47 days after vaccination. Receptors originate from a man in his forties or fifties who received an inactivated influenza vaccine. Donor details come from another sample of the same person, matched by shared clones.

This clonotype was seen a few times. The chain recombines TRBV7-6 with TRBJ2-1, with D possibly TRBD2 on 5 matching bases. This CDR3 contains 15 residues. The germline V gene has CDR1 SGHVS and CDR2 FNYEAQ. Trimming shortened V by 5 bases and J by 0 bases, and 11 bases separated the two germline ends. CDR3 nucleotide sequence: TGTGCCAGCAGCCGAGGGAGTTTCTCCTACAATGAGCAGTTCTTC. This sequence encodes CASSRGSFSYNEQFF. Variable domain in full (rest from reference TRBV7-6 and TRBJ2-1): GAGVSQSPRYKVTKRGQDVALRCDPISGHVSLYWYRQALGQGPEFLTYFNYEAQQDKSGLPNDRFSAERPEGSISTLTIQRTEQRDSAMYRCASSRGSFSYNEQFFGPGTRLTVL.

V gene TRBV11-2 combines with J gene TRBJ2-7; D ambiguous. V was clipped by 0 bases and J by 6 bases, with 6 bases between them. The CDR3 spans 12 residues. Germline CDR1 and CDR2: SGHAT and FQNNGV. The CDR3 here is CASSLDPSEQYF. The CDR3 coding sequence is TGTGCCAGCAGCTTAGACCCTTCCGAGCAGTACTTC.

This clonotype was counted many times. The chain is built from TRBV6-5 and TRBJ1-2; D is uncertain. V was pared by 0 bases and J by 2 bases, with 10 bases between. There are 15 residues in the CDR3. Germline-derived CDR1 and CDR2 are MNHEY and SVGAGI. The CDR3 loop is CASSYSLEGNYGYTF. CDR3 in DNA: TGTGCCAGCAGTTACTCCCTTGAGGGAAACTATGGCTACACCTTC.

This clonotype was recorded a few times. The CDR3 DNA sequence: TGTGCCAGCAGCTATGGACAGGGCATATCCTACGAGCAGTACTTC. It codes for CASSYGQGISYEQYF. This rearrangement joins TRBV7-9 to TRBJ2-7, with 8 bases lining up with TRBD1. Germline V gene sequence: CDR1 SEHNR, CDR2 FQNEAQ (reference sequence). This CDR3 spans 15 amino acids. V shed 4 bases and J 1 base; nucleotides not matched to a gene: 6.

The chain has TRBV28 and TRBJ1-6; 8 positions match TRBD1. The CDR3 is made up of 15 amino acids. V trimming: 4 bases; J trimming: 7 bases; junction bases outside the gene matches: 6. Germline loops: CDR1 MDHEN, CDR2 SYDVKM. The CDR3 bases are TGTGCCAGCAGTTCAGGACAGGGTATAAATTCACCCCTCCACTTT. It yields the protein CASSSGQGINSPLHF.

The V gene is TRBV7-7, the J gene TRBJ1-5; TRBD1 aligns across 7 bases. The CDR3 loop spans 16 amino acids. J gave up 5 bases and V 1 base, and 8 bases lay outside the gene matches. Germline lookup yields CDR1 SSHAT and CDR2 FNYEAQ (reference sequence). Here the CDR3 DNA reads TGTGCCAGCAGCTTAGTTTCTACAGGGGACTATCAGCCCCAGCATTTT. Amino acid sequence: CASSLVSTGDYQPQHF.

This clonotype came up a few times. The rearrangement links TRBV6-1 to TRBJ2-2; D perhaps matches TRBD2 (7 bases). V dropped 6 bases and J dropped 0 bases, with 11 bases sitting between them. Germline V gene data show CDR1 as MNHNS and CDR2 as SASEGT. This CDR3 spans 15 amino acids. CDR3 bases: TGTGCCAGCAGCGCGCGGGGGCCGAACACCGGGGAGCTGTTTTTT. Translated, it gives CASSARGPNTGELFF.

In this sample, this clonotype turned up a few times. This chain joins TRBV9 and TRBJ2-7; 11 bases line up with TRBD1. Germline CDR1 is SGDLS and CDR2 is YYNGEE. Unmatched junction bases numbered 8, after V lost 2 bases and J lost 4 bases. The CDR3 length is 16 residues. The CDR3 loop is CASSVGAGQGAYEQYF. CDR3 DNA: TGTGCCAGCAGCGTGGGGGCCGGACAGGGGGCATACGAGCAGTACTTC. The full variable domain, with the rest looked up from reference TRBV9 and TRBJ2-7, is DSGVTQTPKHLITATGQRVTLRCSPRSGDLSVYWYQQSLDQGLQFLIQYYNGEERAKGNILERFSAQQFPDLHSELNLSSLELGDSALYFCASSVGAGQGAYEQYFGPGTRLTVT.

The V and J genes are TRBV7-2 and TRBJ2-5, with D maybe TRBD1 (6 bases). V gave up 5 bases and J gave up 3 bases, with 10 bases separating them. Germline V lookup: CDR1 SGHTA, CDR2 FQGNSA. This CDR3 region has 13 residues. The CDR3 bases are TGTGCCAGCAGCGACGGACAGAAAGAGACCCAGTACTTC. Translating it yields CASSDGQKETQYF.

This clonotype was recorded many times. The V call is TRBV29-1, the J call TRBJ1-1; a possible D gene is TRBD1 (6 bases). Between the trimmed V and J ends, which lost 6 bases and 4 bases, there was a span of 9 bases. Germline V gene lookup returns CDR1 SQVTM and CDR2 ANQGSEA. The CDR3 length is 11 residues. CDR3 protein: CSVARGTEAFF. The CDR3 DNA reads TGCAGCGTGGCCAGGGGCACTGAAGCTTTCTTT.

This clonotype was seen repeatedly, ten times or more. This chain links TRBV5-1 with TRBJ1-1; 9 bases match TRBD1. Germline trimming cut 4 bases from V and 5 bases from J; bases unmatched to any gene: 6. This CDR3 has 14 amino acids. Germline CDR1 SGHRS, CDR2 YFSETQ. The CDR3: CASSTGQGWTEAFF. The CDR3 coding sequence is TGCGCCAGCAGCACCGGACAGGGGTGGACTGAAGCTTTCTTT.

This clonotype has a handful of counts. This chain links TRBV6-1 with TRBJ2-7; the match to TRBD1 covers 7 bases. The junction had 5 bases not matched to a gene; V was cut back by 0 bases and J by 3 bases. The CDR3 contains 15 residues. Germline CDR1 is MNHNS and CDR2 is SASEGT. The CDR3 protein is CASSEAYAGGYEQYF. The CDR3, as DNA: TGTGCCAGCAGTGAAGCGTACGCAGGGGGCTACGAGCAGTACTTC.

The sample holds many counts of this clonotype. The chain couples TRBV11-1 to TRBJ2-7; D is possibly TRBD1 (5 bases). The germline V and J ends were trimmed by 5 bases and 7 bases, with 15 bases remaining between them. Germline V gene data show CDR1 as SGHAT and CDR2 as FQDESV (reference sequence). This CDR3 spans 13 amino acids. The CDR3 DNA is TGTGCCAGCAGCCCGGAGACAGTGACTGAGCAGTACTTC. Protein sequence: CASSPETVTEQYF.

The genes are TRBV5-1 and TRBJ2-7; D gene unclear. V was pared by 3 bases and J by 4 bases, with 14 bases between. Germline CDR1 and CDR2: SGHRS and YFSETQ. CDR3 length: 14 residues. The CDR3 sequence: CASSSRTSRYEQYF. CDR3 bases: TGCGCCAGCAGCTCTCGGACCAGCCGTTACGAGCAGTACTTC.

Here the CDR3 reads CASLAKRGGTDTQYF. The CDR3 DNA sequence: TGTGCCAGCTTGGCGAAGCGGGGGGGCACAGATACGCAGTATTTT. The rearrangement uses TRBV7-8 and TRBJ2-3, with 9 positions matching TRBD2. Trimming removed 8 bases from V and 1 base from J; junction bases left unmatched: 7. The CDR3 is 15 amino acids. From germline, CDR1 is SGHVS and CDR2 FQNEAQ.

This clonotype was counted between two and nine times. V gene TRBV7-9 combines with J gene TRBJ2-1; 9 nucleotides match TRBD2. The germline V gene encodes CDR1 SEHNR and CDR2 FQNEAQ (reference sequence). The CDR3 has 14 residues. V was clipped by 7 bases and J by 5 bases; unmatched bases: 6. The CDR3 here is CASTWSGGNNEQFF. The DNA of the CDR3 is TGTGCCAGCACCTGGAGCGGGGGGAACAATGAGCAGTTCTTC.

This chain uses TRBV7-6 with TRBJ2-3; weak D call: TRBD2 (6 bases). Germline values: CDR1 SGHVS, CDR2 FNYEAQ. CDR3 size: 14 residues. V shed 4 bases and J shed 8 bases, with 16 bases lying between them. The CDR3 DNA is TGTGCCAGCAGCTGGGACTCCTCCACCGGTACGCAGTATTTT. It translates to CASSWDSSTGTQYF. The whole variable domain, remainder taken from reference TRBV7-6 and TRBJ2-3, is GAGVSQSPRYKVTKRGQDVALRCDPISGHVSLYWYRQALGQGPEFLTYFNYEAQQDKSGLPNDRFSAERPEGSISTLTIQRTEQRDSAMYRCASSWDSSTGTQYFGPGTRLTVL.

This clonotype showed up many times. V usage is TRBV20-1 and J usage is TRBJ1-4; 7 bases fit TRBD1. The CDR3 has 13 residues. Germline assignment: CDR1 DFQATT and CDR2 SNEGSKA (reference sequence). V gave up 4 bases and J gave up 3 bases; unmatched junction bases: 2. In nucleotides, the CDR3 is TGCAGTGCTAAGGGGGCAGCTAATGAAAAACTGTTTTTT. Amino acids: CSAKGAANEKLFF.

The chain links TRBV7-9 to TRBJ2-5; D gene ambiguous. Germline V gene data show CDR1 as SEHNR and CDR2 as FQNEAQ (reference sequence). This CDR3 contains 15 residues. V dropped 1 base and J dropped 4 bases, with 13 bases sitting between them. This CDR3 reads CASSLVIGRTETQYF. The CDR3 DNA sequence: TGTGCCAGCAGCTTAGTAATCGGCCGGACAGAGACCCAGTACTTC. Full variable domain (missing parts from reference TRBV7-9 and TRBJ2-5): DTGVSQNPRHKITKRGQNVTFRCDPISEHNRLYWYRQTLGQGPEFLTYFQNEAQLEKSRLLSDRFSAERPKGSFSTLEIQRTEQGDSAMYLCASSLVIGRTETQYFGPGTRLLVL.

In this sample, this clonotype turned up a few times. The J gene is TRBJ2-1, the V gene TRBV29-1; 16 nucleotides line up with TRBD2. The CDR3 sequence is 16 residues long. Unmatched junction bases numbered 6, after V lost 6 bases and J lost 4 bases. Germline CDR1 reads SQVTM; CDR2 reads ANQGSEA. The CDR3 loop is CSVAGTSGRGYNEQFF. The CDR3 nucleotides read TGCAGCGTAGCCGGGACTAGCGGGAGGGGTTACAATGAGCAGTTCTTC.

This clonotype was picked up a small number of times. This chain links TRBV7-2 with TRBJ1-4; 7 nucleotides match TRBD1. Germline V gene sequence: CDR1 SGHTA, CDR2 FQGNSA. V dropped 1 base and J dropped 3; count of bases not matched to a gene: 5. This CDR3 contains 16 residues. The CDR3 nucleotides read TGTGCCAGCAGCTTAGGGGGGACAGTCCCTAATGAAAAACTGTTTTTT. This codes for CASSLGGTVPNEKLFF.

This clonotype was observed a few times. The chain joins TRBV12-3 or TRBV12-4 to TRBJ2-7, with 15 bases matching TRBD2. This CDR3 has 17 residues. Unmatched junction bases numbered 12, after V lost 5 bases and J lost 7 bases. This CDR3 is CASSPGLAGGPRDEQYF. CDR3 DNA: TGTGCCAGCAGTCCTGGACTAGCGGGGGGGCCGCGTGATGAGCAGTACTTC.

The rearrangement joins TRBV7-2 to TRBJ2-7; D perhaps matches TRBD1 (7 bases). V lost 1 base and J lost 4, with 14 bases in between. Germline assignment: CDR1 SGHTA and CDR2 FQGNSA. The CDR3 spans 15 residues. The CDR3 here is CASSLGGGGAYEQYF. As DNA, the CDR3 is TGTGCCAGCAGCTTAGGTGGAGGGGGCGCGTACGAGCAGTACTTC.

The V gene is TRBV21-1, the J gene TRBJ2-7; TRBD1 is taken as the D call from the table, unchecked against the DNA. TRBV21-1 is an annotated pseudogene. The CDR3 sequence is 14 residues long. DNA for the CDR3: TGTGCCATGAGCCCCAGGGGGTCCCCCTACGAGCAGTACTTC. Its translation is CAMSPRGSPYEQYF.

This clonotype was counted at least ten times. This rearrangement joins TRBV6-5 to TRBJ2-2; D not certain. The germline V gene has CDR1 MNHEY and CDR2 SVGAGI. V dropped 7 bases and J dropped 6 bases, with 9 bases sitting between them. The CDR3 is 12 amino acids. The CDR3 DNA reads TGTGCCAGCACCGCTCTGGCCGGGGAGCTGTTTTTT. As protein: CASTALAGELFF.

This clonotype was seen ten or more times. CDR3 nucleotide sequence: TGCGCCAGCAGCACCTCAGGGGGCAATGAGCAGTTCTTC. It is translated as CASSTSGGNEQFF. The chain recombines TRBV5-1 with TRBJ2-1; TRBD1 aligns across 7 bases. CDR1 is SGHRS, CDR2 YFSETQ, per germline. V shed 4 bases, J shed 6 bases, and the junction held 4 bases outside the gene matches. This CDR3 has 13 amino acids.

CDR3: CASSSRDRGTEQYF. CDR3 DNA: TGCGCCAGCAGCTCCCGGGACAGGGGGACCGAGCAGTACTTC. The gene calls are TRBV5-1 and TRBJ2-7, with 11 bases identical to TRBD1. The CDR3 contains 14 residues. V was pared by 3 bases and J by 6 bases, with 5 bases of the junction left unmatched. Per the germline V gene, CDR1 is SGHRS and CDR2 is YFSETQ.

There are a few counts of this clonotype. The V gene is TRBV7-9, the J gene TRBJ1-4; TRBD1 might be the D (5 bases). Deletions cut 9 bases from V and 3 bases from J, with 11 bases between. In germline, CDR1 is SEHNR, CDR2 FQNEAQ (reference sequence). The CDR3 spans 13 residues. The CDR3 sequence: CASRRGSNEKLFF. The CDR3 coding sequence is TGTGCCAGTAGGAGGGGATCTAATGAAAAACTGTTTTTT. The full variable domain, rest sourced from reference TRBV7-9 and TRBJ1-4, is DTGVSQNPRHKITKRGQNVTFRCDPISEHNRLYWYRQTLGQGPEFLTYFQNEAQLEKSRLLSDRFSAERPKGSFSTLEIQRTEQGDSAMYLCASRRGSNEKLFFGSGTQLSVL.

The table lists this clonotype with a few counts. This sequence joins TRBV6-5 and TRBJ2-6; a possible D gene is TRBD2 (5 bases). Germline V gene lookup returns CDR1 MNHEY and CDR2 SVGAGI. V lost 4 bases and J 0 bases, leaving 10 bases between the germline ends. The CDR3 has 16 residues. CDR3 protein: CASSSPGGSGANVLTF. The CDR3 DNA reads TGTGCCAGCAGTTCGCCCGGAGGCTCTGGGGCCAACGTCCTGACTTTC.